This entry features one TCR beta chain sequence. This sample was taken from a study of blood T cell repertoires in COVID-19. Study information: The study drew acute and convalescent COVID-19 samples from the United States, Italy and Spain.

Trimming took 4 bases from V and 2 from J, leaving 8 bases between them. The CDR3 totals 13 residues. Germline V gene lookup returns CDR1 MNHEY and CDR2 SVGEGT. In terms of age and location, participants ranged from about 18 to 95 years and lived in 24 US areas. Cohort 3 recovery required two negative PCRs, clearance, or symptom resolution. In the original analysis: Amplification of reference gene primers provided the estimated nucleated cell counts. The protocol was immunoSEQ multiplex PCR, while the TCRdb copy is restricted to in-frame clones and leaves out a portion. V and J calls and clone size are given by that table; D and trimming were obtained from the DNA. Among 250,000 to 300,000 clones listed, about nine tenths were seen once.

The sequence was collected from a woman younger than 45 who had recovered from COVID-19. Sequencing used PBMCs or T cells enriched from blood (not recorded which). The chain recombines TRBV6-2 or TRBV6-3 with TRBJ1-2, with unresolved D. This CDR3 is CASSSNTNYGYTF. CDR3 in DNA: TGTGCCAGCAGTTCCAACACAAACTATGGCTACACCTTC.